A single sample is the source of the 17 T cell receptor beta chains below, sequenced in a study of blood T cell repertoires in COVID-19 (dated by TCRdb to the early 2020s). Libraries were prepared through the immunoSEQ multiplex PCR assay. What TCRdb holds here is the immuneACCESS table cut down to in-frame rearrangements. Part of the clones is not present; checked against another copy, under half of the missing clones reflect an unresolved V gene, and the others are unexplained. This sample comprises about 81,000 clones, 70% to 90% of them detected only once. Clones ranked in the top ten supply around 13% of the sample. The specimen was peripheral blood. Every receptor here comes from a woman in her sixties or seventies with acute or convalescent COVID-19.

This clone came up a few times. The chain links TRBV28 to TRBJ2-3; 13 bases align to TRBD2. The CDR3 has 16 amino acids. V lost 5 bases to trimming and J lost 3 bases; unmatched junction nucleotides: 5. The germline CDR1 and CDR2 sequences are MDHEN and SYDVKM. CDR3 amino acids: CASSPELAGGTDTQYF. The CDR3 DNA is TGTGCCAGCAGTCCGGAACTAGCGGGGGGGACAGATACGCAGTATTTT.

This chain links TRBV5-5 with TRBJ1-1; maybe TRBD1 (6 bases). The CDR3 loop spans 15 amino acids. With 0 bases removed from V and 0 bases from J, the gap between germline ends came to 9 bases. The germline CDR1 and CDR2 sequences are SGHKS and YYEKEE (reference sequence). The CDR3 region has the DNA TGTGCCAGCAGCTTGGGGCCAGGGGTGAACACTGAAGCTTTCTTT. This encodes CASSLGPGVNTEAFF.

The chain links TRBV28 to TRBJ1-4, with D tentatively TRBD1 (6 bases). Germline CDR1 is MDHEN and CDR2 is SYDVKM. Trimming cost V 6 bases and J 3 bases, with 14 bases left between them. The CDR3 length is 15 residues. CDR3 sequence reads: CASRGQGLSNEKLFF. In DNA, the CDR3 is TGTGCCAGCAGGGGGCAGGGGTTATCTAATGAAAAACTGTTTTTT. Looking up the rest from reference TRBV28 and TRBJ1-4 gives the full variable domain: DVKVTQSSRYLVKRTGEKVFLECVQDMDHENMFWYRQDPGLGLRLIYFSYDVKMKEKGDIPEGYSVSREKKERFSLILESASTNQTSMYLCASRGQGLSNEKLFFGSGTQLSVL.

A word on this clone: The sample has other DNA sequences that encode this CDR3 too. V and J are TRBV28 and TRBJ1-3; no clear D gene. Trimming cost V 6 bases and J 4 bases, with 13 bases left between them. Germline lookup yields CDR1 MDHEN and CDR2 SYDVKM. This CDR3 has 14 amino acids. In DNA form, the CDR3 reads TGTGCCAGCAGGCTCGGGGAAGCCGGAAACACCATATATTTT. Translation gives CASRLGEAGNTIYF.

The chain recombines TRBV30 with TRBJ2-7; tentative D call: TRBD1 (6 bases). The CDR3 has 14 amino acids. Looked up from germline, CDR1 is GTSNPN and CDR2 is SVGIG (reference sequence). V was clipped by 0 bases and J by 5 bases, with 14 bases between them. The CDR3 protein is CAWSVRRGYDEQYV. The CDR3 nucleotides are TGTGCCTGGAGTGTACGCAGGGGTTACGACGAGCAGTACGTC.

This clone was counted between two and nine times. The CDR3 is CASSSRTGNTGELFF. The CDR3 DNA is TGTGCCAGCAGCTCCCGGACAGGCAACACCGGGGAGCTGTTTTTT. V is TRBV7-9 and J is TRBJ2-2; 7 bases match TRBD1. Germline loops: CDR1 SEHNR, CDR2 FQNEAQ (reference sequence). The CDR3 runs to 15 residues. The trim removed 4 bases at V and 2 bases at J, leaving 4 bases unmatched.

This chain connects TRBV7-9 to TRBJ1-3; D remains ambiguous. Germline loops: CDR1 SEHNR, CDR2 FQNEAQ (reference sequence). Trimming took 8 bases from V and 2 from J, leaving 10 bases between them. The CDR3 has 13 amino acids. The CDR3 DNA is TGTGCCAGCGGATGGGGAGCTGGAAACACCATATATTTT. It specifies CASGWGAGNTIYF. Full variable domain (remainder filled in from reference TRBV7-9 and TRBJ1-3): DTGVSQNPRHKITKRGQNVTFRCDPISEHNRLYWYRQTLGQGPEFLTYFQNEAQLEKSRLLSDRFSAERPKGSFSTLEIQRTEQGDSAMYLCASGWGAGNTIYFGEGSWLTVV.

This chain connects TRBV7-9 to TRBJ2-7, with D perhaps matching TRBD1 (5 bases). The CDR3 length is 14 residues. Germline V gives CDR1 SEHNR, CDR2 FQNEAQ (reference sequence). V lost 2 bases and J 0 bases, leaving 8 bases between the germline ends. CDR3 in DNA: TGTGCCAGCAGCTTAACACAGGACTCCTACGAGCAGTACGTC. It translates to CASSLTQDSYEQYV.

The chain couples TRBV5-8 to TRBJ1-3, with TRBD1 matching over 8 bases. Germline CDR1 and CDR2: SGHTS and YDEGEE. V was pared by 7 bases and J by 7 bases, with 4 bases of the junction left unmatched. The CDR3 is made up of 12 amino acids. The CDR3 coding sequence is TGTGCCAGCCGGACAGGGTGGAACACCATATATTTT. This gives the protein CASRTGWNTIYF.

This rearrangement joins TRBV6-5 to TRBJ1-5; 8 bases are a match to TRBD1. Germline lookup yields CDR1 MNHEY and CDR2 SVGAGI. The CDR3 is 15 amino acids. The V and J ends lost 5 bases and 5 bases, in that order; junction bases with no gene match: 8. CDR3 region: CASSTGQGNYQPQHF. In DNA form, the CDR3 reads TGTGCCAGCAGTACAGGACAGGGAAACTATCAGCCCCAGCATTTT.

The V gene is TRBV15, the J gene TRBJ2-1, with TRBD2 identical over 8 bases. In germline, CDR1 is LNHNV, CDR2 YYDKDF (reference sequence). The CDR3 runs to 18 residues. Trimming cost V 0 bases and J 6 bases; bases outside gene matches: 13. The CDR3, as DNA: TGTGCCACCAGCAGAGAACTACAGTGGCTAGCGGGTACCAATGAGCAGTTCTTC. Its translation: CATSRELQWLAGTNEQFF. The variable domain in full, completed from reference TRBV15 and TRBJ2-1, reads DAMVIQNPRYQVTQFGKPVTLSCSQTLNHNVMYWYQQKSSQAPKLLFHYYDKDFNNEADTPDNFQSRRPNTSFCFLDIRSPGLGDTAMYLCATSRELQWLAGTNEQFFGPGTRLTVL.

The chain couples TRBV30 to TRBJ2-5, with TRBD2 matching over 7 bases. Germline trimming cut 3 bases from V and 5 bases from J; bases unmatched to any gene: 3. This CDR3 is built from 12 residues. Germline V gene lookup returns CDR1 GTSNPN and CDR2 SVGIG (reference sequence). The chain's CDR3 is CAWSAAGETQYF. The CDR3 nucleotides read TGTGCCTGGAGCGCAGCGGGGGAGACCCAGTACTTC.

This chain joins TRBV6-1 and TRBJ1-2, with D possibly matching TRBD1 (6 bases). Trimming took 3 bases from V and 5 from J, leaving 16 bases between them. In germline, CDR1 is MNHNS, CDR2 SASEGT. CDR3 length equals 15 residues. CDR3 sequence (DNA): TGTGCCAGCAGTGACCCCGGGACACTAACATATGGCTACACCTTC. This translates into CASSDPGTLTYGYTF.

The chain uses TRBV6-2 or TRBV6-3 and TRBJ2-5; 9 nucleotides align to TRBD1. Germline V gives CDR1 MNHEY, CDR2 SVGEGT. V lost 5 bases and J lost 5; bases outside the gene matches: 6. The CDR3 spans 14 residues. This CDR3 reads CASSRRQGGETQYF. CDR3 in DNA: TGTGCCAGCAGTCGACGACAGGGGGGGGAGACCCAGTACTTC.

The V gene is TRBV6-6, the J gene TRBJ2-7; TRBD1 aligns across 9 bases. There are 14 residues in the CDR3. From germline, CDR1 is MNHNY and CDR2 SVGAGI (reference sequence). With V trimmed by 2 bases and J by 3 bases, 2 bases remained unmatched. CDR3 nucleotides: TGTGCCAGCAGTTACATGGGACAGGGCTACGAGCAGTACGTC. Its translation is CASSYMGQGYEQYV.

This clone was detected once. The CDR3 nucleotides read TGTGCCAGCAGCCCAGCGGCACTGGGTACAGATACGCAGTATTTT. Amino acid sequence: CASSPAALGTDTQYF. The chain combines TRBV28 with TRBJ2-3; D is perhaps TRBD2 (5 bases). The length of the CDR3 is 15 residues. V lost 6 bases and J 3 bases, leaving 16 bases between the germline ends. In germline, CDR1 is MDHEN, CDR2 SYDVKM.

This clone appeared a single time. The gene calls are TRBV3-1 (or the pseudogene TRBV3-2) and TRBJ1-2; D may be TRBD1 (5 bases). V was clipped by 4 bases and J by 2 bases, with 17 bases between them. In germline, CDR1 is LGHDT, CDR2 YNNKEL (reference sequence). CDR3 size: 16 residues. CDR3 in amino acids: CASSRGTSRTNYGYTF. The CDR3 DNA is TGTGCCAGCAGCCGGGGGACTTCTAGGACGAACTATGGCTACACCTTC.